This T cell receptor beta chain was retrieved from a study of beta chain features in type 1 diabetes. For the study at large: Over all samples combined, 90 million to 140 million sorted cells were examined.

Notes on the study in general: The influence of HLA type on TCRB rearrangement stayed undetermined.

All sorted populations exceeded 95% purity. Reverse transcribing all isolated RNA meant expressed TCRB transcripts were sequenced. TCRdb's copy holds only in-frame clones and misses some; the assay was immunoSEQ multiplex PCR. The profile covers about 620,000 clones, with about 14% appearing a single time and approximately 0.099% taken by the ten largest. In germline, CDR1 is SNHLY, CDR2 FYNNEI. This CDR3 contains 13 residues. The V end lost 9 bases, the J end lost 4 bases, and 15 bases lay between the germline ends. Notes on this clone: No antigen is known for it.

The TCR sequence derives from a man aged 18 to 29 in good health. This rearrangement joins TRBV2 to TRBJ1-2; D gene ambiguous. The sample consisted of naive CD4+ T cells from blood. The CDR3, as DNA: TGTGCCAGGTCGCTGGTGTCGGCCTATGGCTACACCTTC. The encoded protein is CARSLVSAYGYTF.